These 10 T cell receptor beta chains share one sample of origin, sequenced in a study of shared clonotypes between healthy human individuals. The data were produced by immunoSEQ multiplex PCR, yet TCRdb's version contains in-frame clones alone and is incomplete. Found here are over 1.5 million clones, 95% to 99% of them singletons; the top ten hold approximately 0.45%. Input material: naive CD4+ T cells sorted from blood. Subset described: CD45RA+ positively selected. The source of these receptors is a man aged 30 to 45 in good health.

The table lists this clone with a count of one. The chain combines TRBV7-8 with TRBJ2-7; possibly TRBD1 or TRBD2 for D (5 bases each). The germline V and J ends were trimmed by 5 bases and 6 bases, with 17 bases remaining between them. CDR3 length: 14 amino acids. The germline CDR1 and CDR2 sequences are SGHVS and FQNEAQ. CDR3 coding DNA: TGTGCCAGCAGCCCTTTATTAGAGGGGAGCGAGCAGTACTTC. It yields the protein CASSPLLEGSEQYF. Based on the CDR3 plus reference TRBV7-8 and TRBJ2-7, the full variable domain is GAGVSQSPRYKVAKRGQDVALRCDPISGHVSLFWYQQALGQGPEFLTYFQNEAQLDKSGLPSDRFFAERPEGSVSTLKIQRTQQEDSAVYLCASSPLLEGSEQYFGPGTRLTVT.

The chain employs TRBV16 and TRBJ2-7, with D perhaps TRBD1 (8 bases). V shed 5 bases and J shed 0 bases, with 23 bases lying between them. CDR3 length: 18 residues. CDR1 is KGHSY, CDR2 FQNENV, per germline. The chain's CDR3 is CASSRSDRVGGSSYEQYF. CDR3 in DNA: TGTGCCAGCAGCAGATCGGACAGGGTGGGCGGGAGCTCCTACGAGCAGTACTTC.

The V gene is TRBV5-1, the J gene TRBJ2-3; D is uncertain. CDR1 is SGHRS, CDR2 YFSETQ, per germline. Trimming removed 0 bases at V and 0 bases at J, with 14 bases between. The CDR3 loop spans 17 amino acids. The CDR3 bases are TGCGCCAGCAGCTTGGCCGGGCAAAAGACTAGCACAGATACGCAGTATTTT. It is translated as CASSLAGQKTSTDTQYF. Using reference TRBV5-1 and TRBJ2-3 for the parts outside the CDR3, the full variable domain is KAGVTQTPRYLIKTRGQQVTLSCSPISGHRSVSWYQQTPGQGLQFLFEYFSETQRNKGNFPGRFSGRQFSNSRSEMNVSTLELGDSALYLCASSLAGQKTSTDTQYFGPGTRLTVL.

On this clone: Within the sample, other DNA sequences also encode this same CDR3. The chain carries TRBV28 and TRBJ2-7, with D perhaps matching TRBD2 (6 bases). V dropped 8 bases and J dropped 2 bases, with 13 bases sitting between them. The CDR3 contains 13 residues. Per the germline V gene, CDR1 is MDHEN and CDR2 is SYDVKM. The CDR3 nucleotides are TGTGCCAGCGGTCTGGCGGGGCCCTACGAGCAGTACTTC. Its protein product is CASGLAGPYEQYF.

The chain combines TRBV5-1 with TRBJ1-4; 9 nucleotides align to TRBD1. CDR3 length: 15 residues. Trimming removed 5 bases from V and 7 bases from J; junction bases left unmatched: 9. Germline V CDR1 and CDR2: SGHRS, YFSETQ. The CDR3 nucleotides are TGCGCCAGCAGGAAATCCGGGACAGGGAGTGAAAAACTGTTTTTT. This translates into CASRKSGTGSEKLFF. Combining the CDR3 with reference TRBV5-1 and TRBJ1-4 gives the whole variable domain KAGVTQTPRYLIKTRGQQVTLSCSPISGHRSVSWYQQTPGQGLQFLFEYFSETQRNKGNFPGRFSGRQFSNSRSEMNVSTLELGDSALYLCASRKSGTGSEKLFFGSGTQLSVL.

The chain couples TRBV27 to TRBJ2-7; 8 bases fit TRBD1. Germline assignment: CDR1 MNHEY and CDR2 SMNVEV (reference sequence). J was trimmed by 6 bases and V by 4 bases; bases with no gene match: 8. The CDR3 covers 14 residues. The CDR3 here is CASSSRDRSSEQYF. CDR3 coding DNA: TGTGCCAGCAGTTCCCGGGACAGGTCTTCCGAGCAGTACTTC.

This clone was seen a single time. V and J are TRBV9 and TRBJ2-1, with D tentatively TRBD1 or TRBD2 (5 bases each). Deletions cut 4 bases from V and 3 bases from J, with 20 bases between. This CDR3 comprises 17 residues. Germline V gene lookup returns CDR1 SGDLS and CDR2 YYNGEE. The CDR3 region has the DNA TGTGCCAGCAGCCAGACATGGGGACCCCCATTCTACAATGAGCAGTTCTTC. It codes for CASSQTWGPPFYNEQFF.

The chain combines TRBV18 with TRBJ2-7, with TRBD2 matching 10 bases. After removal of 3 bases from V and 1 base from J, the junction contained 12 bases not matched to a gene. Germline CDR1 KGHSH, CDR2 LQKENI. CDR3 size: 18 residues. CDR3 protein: CASSPRTLLAGDSYEQYF. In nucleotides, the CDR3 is TGTGCCAGCTCACCCCGAACCCTCCTAGCGGGAGATTCCTACGAGCAGTACTTC.

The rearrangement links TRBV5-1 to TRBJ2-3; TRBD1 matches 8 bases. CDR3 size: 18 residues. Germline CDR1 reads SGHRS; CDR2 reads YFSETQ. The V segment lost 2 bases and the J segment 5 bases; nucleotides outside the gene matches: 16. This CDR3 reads CASSLHPVIPTGEDTQYF. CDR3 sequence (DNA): TGCGCCAGCAGCTTACACCCTGTAATCCCGACAGGGGAAGATACGCAGTATTTT.

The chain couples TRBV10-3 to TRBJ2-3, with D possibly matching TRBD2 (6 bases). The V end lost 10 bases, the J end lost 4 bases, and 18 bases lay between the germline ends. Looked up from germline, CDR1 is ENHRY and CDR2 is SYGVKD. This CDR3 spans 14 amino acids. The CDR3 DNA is TGTGCCACGAGGGACTCTAGAGACGCAGATACGCAGTATTTT. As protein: CATRDSRDADTQYF.